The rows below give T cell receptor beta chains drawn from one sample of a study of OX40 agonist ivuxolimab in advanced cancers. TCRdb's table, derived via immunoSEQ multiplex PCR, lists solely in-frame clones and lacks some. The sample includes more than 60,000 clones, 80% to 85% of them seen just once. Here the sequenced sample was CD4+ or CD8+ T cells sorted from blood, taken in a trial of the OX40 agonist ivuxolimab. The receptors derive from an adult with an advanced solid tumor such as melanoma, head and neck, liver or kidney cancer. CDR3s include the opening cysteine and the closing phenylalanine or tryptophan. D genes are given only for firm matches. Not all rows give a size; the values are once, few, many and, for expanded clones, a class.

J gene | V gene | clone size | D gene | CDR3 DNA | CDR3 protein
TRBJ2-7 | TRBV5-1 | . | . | TGCGCCAGCAGTCTACTTAAAGGGAGCTCGGGGACCGACGAGCAGTACTTC | CASSLLKGSSGTDEQYF
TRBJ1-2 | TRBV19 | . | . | TGTGCCAGTAGTGGGGAGGGGCATGGCTACACCTTC | CASSGEGHGYTF
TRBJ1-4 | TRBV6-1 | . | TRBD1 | TGTGCCAGCAGGGACAGGGCGGCTCTTAATGAAAAACTGTTTTTT | CASRDRAALNEKLFF
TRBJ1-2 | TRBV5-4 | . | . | TGTGCCAGCAGCCGAGGGGGAGCTAACTATGGCTACACCTTC | CASSRGGANYGYTF
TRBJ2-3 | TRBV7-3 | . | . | TGTGCCAGCAGCAATGGAGGGGGGGCTAGCACAGATACGCAGTATTTT | CASSNGGGASTDTQYF
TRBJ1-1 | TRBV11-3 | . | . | TGTGCCAGCAGCTTGTCAGGGCATTTGAACACTGAAGCTTTCTTT | CASSLSGHLNTEAFF
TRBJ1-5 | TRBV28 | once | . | TGTGCCAGCAGTTTATGGTCAGGGGTCGGCAGTCAGCAGCCCCAGCATTTT | CASSLWSGVGSQQPQHF
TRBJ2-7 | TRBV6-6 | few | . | TGTGCCAGCACCTTCAGAGACGAGCAGTACTTC | CASTFRDEQYF
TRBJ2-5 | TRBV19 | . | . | TGTGCCAGTAGTATGCTCCGGGGAAGCAAGACCCAGTACTTC | CASSMLRGSKTQYF
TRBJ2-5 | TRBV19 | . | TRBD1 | TGTGCCAGTAGAACCGGGACAGGGGGCGTTCAGGAGACCCAGTACTTC | CASRTGTGGVQETQYF